The 3 T cell receptor beta chains reported below all come from one sample, sequenced in a study of T-cell reconstitution after alpha-beta-depleted transplantation in children. Unique molecular identifiers featured in how the TCRbeta library was prepared. TCRdb analysed the PCR reads with MiXCR anew, one entry per CDR3 protein. The sample consists of under 75,000 distinct CDR3 sequences, approximately 11% of them appearing once. The sample consisted of PBMCs, taken before TCRalphabeta/CD19-depleted stem cell transplant. The receptors derive from a boy between 5 and 17 years old with acute myeloid leukemia, due to receive a stem cell transplant.

This clonotype was seen repeatedly, ten times or more. This chain connects TRBV20-1 to TRBJ1-5; a possible D gene is TRBD1 (6 bases). The CDR3 has 17 residues. Trimming stripped 1 base from V and 1 base from J, with 17 bases between. CDR1 and CDR2 (germline): DFQATT, SNEGSKA (reference sequence). The CDR3 loop is CSARALSRGRSNQPQHF. Written as DNA, the CDR3 is TGCAGTGCTAGAGCCCTGAGCAGGGGAAGGAGCAATCAGCCCCAGCATTTT.

This clonotype was seen many times. The CDR3 DNA sequence: TGTGCCTGGGGCGTCAGTTCCACTAGCACAGATACGCAGTATTTT. Translating gives CAWGVSSTSTDTQYF. The chain joins TRBV30 to TRBJ2-3; D remains ambiguous. Germline V lookup: CDR1 GTSNPN, CDR2 SVGIG (reference sequence). The length of the CDR3 is 15 residues. The germline V and J ends were trimmed by 5 bases and 0 bases, with 15 bases remaining between them.

This clonotype was counted at least ten times. CDR3 bases: TGTGCCAGCAGTTTTAAGACAGCCAACAATCAGCCCCAGCATTTT. It is translated as CASSFKTANNQPQHF. The chain is built from TRBV27 and TRBJ1-5, with a possible D match to TRBD1 (5 bases). CDR1 and CDR2 from the germline V gene are MNHEY and SMNVEV (reference sequence). This CDR3 has 15 residues. V dropped 3 bases and J dropped 3 bases, with 12 bases sitting between them.